The present T cell receptor (beta chain) was sequenced within a study of T cells after yellow fever vaccination. TCRdb processed the 5' RACE reads anew with MiXCR; each CDR3 protein has one entry. Of about 30,000 distinct CDR3 sequences listed, under 4.5% are singletons. Notes on this clonotype: Its antigen remains unknown.

Study-level findings and limits: Faster peaking, at day 5 versus 15, marked a secondary response that was weaker. Contaminating bulk clonotypes could be abundant in FACS-sorted repertoires.

This CDR3 has 18 residues. V usage is TRBV12-3 or TRBV12-4 and J usage is TRBJ2-1, with a weak D call TRBD2 (5 bases). Sequenced material: CD8+ T cells sorted from PBMCs, taken 5 days after the yellow fever booster vaccination. This clonotype was obtained from a young man who received the YFV17D yellow fever vaccine. The CDR3 DNA follows: TGTACCTGCTGTCCTCCTCAGGCTAGTTCGCACCCGGACTATGAGCAGTTCTTC. It is translated as CTCCPPQASSHPDYEQFF.